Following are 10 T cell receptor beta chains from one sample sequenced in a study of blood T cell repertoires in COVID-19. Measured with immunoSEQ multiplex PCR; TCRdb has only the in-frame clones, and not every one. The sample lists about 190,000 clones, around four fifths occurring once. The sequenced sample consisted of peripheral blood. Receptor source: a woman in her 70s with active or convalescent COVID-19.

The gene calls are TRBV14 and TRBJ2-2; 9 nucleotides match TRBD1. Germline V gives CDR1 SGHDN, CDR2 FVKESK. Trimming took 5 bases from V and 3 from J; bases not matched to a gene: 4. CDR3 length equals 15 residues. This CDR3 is CASSETGGDTGELFF. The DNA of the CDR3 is TGTGCCAGCAGCGAGACAGGGGGGGACACCGGGGAGCTGTTTTTT.

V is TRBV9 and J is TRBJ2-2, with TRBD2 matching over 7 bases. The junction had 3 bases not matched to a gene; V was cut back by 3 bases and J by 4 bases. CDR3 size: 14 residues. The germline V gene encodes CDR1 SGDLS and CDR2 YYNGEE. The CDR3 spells CASSAGTITGELFF. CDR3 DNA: TGTGCCAGCAGCGCCGGGACTATCACCGGGGAGCTGTTTTTT.

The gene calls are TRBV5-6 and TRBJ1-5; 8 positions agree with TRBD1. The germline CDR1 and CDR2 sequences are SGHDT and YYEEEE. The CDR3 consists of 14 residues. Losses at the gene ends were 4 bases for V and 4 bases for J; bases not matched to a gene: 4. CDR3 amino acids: CASSSRDRNQPQHF. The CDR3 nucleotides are TGTGCCAGCAGCAGCCGGGACAGGAATCAGCCCCAGCATTTT.

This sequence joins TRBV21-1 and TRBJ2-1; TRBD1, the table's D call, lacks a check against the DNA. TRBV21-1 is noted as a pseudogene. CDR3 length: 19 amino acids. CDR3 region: CASSKRSRQGAGQGNEQFF. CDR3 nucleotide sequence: TGTGCCAGCAGCAAAAGGTCCAGACAGGGTGCGGGTCAGGGCAATGAGCAGTTCTTC.

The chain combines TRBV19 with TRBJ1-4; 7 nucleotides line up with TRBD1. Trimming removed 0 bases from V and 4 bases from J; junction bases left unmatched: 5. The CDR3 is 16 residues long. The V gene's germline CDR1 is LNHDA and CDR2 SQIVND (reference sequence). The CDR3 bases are TGTGCCAGTAGTATAGAGGCTGGGACAGTTAATGAAAAACTGTTTTTT. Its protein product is CASSIEAGTVNEKLFF.

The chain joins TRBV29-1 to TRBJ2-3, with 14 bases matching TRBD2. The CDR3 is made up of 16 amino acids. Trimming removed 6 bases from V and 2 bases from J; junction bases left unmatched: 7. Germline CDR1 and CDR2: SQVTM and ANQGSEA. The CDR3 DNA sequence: TGCAGCGTCGGACTAGCGGGAGGCGGGGTCACAGATACGCAGTATTTT. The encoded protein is CSVGLAGGGVTDTQYF.

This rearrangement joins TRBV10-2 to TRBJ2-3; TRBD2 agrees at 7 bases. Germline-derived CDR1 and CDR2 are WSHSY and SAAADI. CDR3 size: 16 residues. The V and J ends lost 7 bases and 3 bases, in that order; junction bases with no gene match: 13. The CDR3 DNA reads TGCGCCAGCAAGGTATTGGCGCGCGGGGGTACAGATACGCAGTATTTT. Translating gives CASKVLARGGTDTQYF.

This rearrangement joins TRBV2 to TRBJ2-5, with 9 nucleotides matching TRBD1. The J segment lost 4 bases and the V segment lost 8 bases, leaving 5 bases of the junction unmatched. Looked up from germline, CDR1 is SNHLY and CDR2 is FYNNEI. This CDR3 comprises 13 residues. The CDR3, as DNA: TGTGCCAGCGCCGGGACAGGGTTAGAGACCCAGTACTTC. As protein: CASAGTGLETQYF.

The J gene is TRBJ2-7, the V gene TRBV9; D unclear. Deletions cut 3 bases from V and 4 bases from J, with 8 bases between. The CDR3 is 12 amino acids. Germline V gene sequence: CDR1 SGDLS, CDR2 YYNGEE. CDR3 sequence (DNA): TGTGCCAGCAGCGGCACCGGTTACGAGCAGTACTTC. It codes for CASSGTGYEQYF.

DNA for the CDR3: TGTGCCAGCAGTGACTGGGGCAGGGGTGACACTGAAGCTTTCTTT. This encodes CASSDWGRGDTEAFF. The rearrangement links TRBV6-6 to TRBJ1-1; a possible D gene is TRBD1 (6 bases). V shed 5 bases and J shed 3 bases, with 16 bases lying between them. This CDR3 contains 15 residues. Per germline, CDR1 MNHNY and CDR2 SVGAGI (reference sequence).